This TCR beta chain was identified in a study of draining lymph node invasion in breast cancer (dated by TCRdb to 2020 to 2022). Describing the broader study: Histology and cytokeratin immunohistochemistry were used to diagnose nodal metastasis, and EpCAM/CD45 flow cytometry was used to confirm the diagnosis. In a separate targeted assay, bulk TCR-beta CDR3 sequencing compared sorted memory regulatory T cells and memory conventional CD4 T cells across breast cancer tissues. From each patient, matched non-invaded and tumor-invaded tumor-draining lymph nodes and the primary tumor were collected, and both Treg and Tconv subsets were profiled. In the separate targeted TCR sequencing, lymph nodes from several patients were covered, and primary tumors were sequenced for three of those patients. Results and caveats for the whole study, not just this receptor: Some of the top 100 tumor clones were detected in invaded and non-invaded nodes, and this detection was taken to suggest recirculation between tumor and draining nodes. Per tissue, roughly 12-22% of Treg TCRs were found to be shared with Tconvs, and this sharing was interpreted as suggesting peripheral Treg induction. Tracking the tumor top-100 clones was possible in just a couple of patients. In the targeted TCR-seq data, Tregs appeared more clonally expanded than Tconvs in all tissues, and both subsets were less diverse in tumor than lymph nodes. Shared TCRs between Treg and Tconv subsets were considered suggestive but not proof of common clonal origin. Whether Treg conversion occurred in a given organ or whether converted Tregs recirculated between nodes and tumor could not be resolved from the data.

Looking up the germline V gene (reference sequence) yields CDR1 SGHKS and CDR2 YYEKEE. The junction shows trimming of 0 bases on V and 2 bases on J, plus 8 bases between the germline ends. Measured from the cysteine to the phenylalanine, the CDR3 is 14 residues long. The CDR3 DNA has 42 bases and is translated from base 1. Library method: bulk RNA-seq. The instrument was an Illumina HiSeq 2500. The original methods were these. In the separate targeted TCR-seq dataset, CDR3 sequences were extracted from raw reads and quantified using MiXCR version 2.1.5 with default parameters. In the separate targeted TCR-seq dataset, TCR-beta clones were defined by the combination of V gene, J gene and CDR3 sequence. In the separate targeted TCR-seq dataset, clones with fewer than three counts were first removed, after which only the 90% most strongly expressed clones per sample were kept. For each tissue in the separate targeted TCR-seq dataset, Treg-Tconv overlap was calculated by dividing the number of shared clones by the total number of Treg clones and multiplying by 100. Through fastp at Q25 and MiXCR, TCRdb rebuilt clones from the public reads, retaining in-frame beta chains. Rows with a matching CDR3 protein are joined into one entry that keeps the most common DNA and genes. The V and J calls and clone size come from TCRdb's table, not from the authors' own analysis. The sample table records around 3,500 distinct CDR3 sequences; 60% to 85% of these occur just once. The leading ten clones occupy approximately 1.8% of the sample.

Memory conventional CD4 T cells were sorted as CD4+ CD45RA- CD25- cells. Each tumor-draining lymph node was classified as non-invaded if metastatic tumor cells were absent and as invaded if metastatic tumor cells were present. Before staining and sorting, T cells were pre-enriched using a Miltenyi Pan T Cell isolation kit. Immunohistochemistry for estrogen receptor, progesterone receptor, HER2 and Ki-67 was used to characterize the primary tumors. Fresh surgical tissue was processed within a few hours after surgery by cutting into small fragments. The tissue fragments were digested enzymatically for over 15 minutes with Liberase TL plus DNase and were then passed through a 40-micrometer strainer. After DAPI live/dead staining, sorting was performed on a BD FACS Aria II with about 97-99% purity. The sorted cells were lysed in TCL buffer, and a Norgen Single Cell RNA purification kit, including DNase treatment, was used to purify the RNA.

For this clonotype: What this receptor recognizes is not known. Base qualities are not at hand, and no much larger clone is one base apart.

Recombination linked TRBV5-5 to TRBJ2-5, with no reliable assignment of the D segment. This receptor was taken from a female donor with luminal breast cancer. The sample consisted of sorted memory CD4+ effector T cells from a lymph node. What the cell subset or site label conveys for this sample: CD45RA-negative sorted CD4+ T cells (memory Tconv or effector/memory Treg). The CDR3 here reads CASSLGGVQETQYF. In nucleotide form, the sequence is TGTGCCAGCAGCTTGGGAGGCGTACAAGAGACCCAGTACTTC.